Shown below are 31 T cell receptor beta chains from a single sample sequenced in a study of blood T cell repertoires in COVID-19. TCRdb's table, derived via immunoSEQ multiplex PCR, lists solely in-frame clones and lacks some. The top ten clones hold 4% of a sample with over 140,000 clones, more than 65% of them seen once. The sequenced sample was peripheral blood. Receptors originate from a woman aged 55 to 70 with acute or convalescent COVID-19.

This chain uses TRBV19 with TRBJ2-7, with TRBD2 matching over 7 bases. The CDR3 sequence is 15 residues long. V dropped 5 bases and J dropped 2; count of bases not matched to a gene: 9. Germline V gene data show CDR1 as LNHDA and CDR2 as SQIVND (reference sequence). CDR3 nucleotides: TGTGCCAGTAGTCCACCGGGACTAACCCCCTACGAGCAGTACTTC. It translates to CASSPPGLTPYEQYF.

The gene calls are TRBV7-9 and TRBJ2-1, with a weak D call TRBD2 (5 bases). Trimming took off 2 bases at V and 6 bases at J, with 17 bases between the two ends. This CDR3 comprises 16 residues. Germline loops: CDR1 SEHNR, CDR2 FQNEAQ (reference sequence). The CDR3: CASSLFPTRSGNEQFF. The CDR3 bases are TGTGCCAGCAGCTTATTTCCCACTAGAAGTGGCAATGAGCAGTTCTTC.

The chain carries TRBV14 and TRBJ2-7; D is unclear. Trimming shortened V by 1 base and J by 5 bases, and 12 bases separated the two germline ends. From germline, CDR1 is SGHDN and CDR2 FVKESK. The CDR3 loop spans 14 amino acids. CDR3 in amino acids: CASSQGPGYHEQYF. The CDR3 bases are TGTGCCAGCAGCCAAGGCCCCGGTTATCACGAGCAGTACTTC.

This clone appeared a few times. This rearrangement joins TRBV4-1 to TRBJ2-3; TRBD2 agrees at 9 bases. The germline V gene encodes CDR1 MGHRA and CDR2 YSYEKL. CDR3 length equals 18 residues. V dropped 0 bases and J dropped 0; count of bases not matched to a gene: 7. CDR3 residues: CASSQDPWTSVSTDTQYF. In DNA form, the CDR3 reads TGCGCCAGCAGCCAAGATCCCTGGACTAGCGTGAGCACAGATACGCAGTATTTT.

This clone was seen only a few times. This sequence joins TRBV30 and TRBJ1-6; D gene unclear. V was cut by 4 bases and J by 0 bases, with 7 bases left in between. Per the germline V gene, CDR1 is GTSNPN and CDR2 is SVGIG (reference sequence). The CDR3 covers 14 residues. As DNA, the CDR3 is TGTGCCTGGAAGTGGGCCTCCTATAATTCACCCCTCCACTTT. Its translation: CAWKWASYNSPLHF.

J is TRBJ2-7 and V is TRBV2; 7 bases agree with TRBD1. The V and J ends lost 7 bases and 3 bases, in that order; junction bases with no gene match: 12. The CDR3 totals 15 residues. Germline CDR1 is SNHLY and CDR2 is FYNNEI. CDR3 sequence (DNA): TGTGCCAGCAATGACAACAGGGGCTCCCGCTACGAGCAGTACTTC. Residues: CASNDNRGSRYEQYF.

V gene TRBV4-1 combines with J gene TRBJ2-5, with 8 bases fitting TRBD1. This CDR3 has 16 amino acids. Germline V lookup: CDR1 MGHRA, CDR2 YSYEKL. The ends lost 1 base at V and 4 bases at J; junction bases unmatched: 8. The CDR3: CASSQVGRTGSETQYF. CDR3 nucleotides: TGCGCCAGCAGCCAAGTTGGGCGGACAGGGTCAGAGACCCAGTACTTC.

The chain couples TRBV2 to TRBJ2-1, with 7 bases aligning to TRBD1. Germline V gene sequence: CDR1 SNHLY, CDR2 FYNNEI. V was clipped by 9 bases and J by 2 bases; unmatched bases: 7. The CDR3 covers 14 residues. The CDR3: CASSQGRPYNEQFF. The CDR3 DNA sequence: TGTGCCAGTTCACAGGGGAGACCCTACAATGAGCAGTTCTTC.

The chain links TRBV7-9 to TRBJ2-1, with 10 bases fitting TRBD2. Germline V gene lookup returns CDR1 SEHNR and CDR2 FQNEAQ (reference sequence). Trimming cost V 0 bases and J 4 bases; bases outside gene matches: 9. The CDR3 has 18 amino acids. The CDR3 spells CASSLAILSGRRYNEQFF. In DNA form, the CDR3 reads TGTGCCAGCAGCTTAGCGATCCTTAGCGGGAGGCGGTACAATGAGCAGTTCTTC.

The chain employs TRBV18 and TRBJ2-2; 8 nucleotides align to TRBD2. The CDR3 runs 15 residues. Germline V gene data show CDR1 as KGHSH and CDR2 as LQKENI. J gave up 3 bases and V 1 base, and 1 base lay outside the gene matches. The CDR3 spells CASSPRAGDTGELFF. For the CDR3, the DNA is TGTGCCAGCTCACCACGAGCGGGAGACACCGGGGAGCTGTTTTTT.

V and J are TRBV2 and TRBJ2-3; possible D gene TRBD2, 6 bases. CDR1 SNHLY and CDR2 FYNNEI come from the germline V gene. The V end was cut by 7 bases, the J end by 0 bases, with 14 bases between. This CDR3 spans 15 amino acids. The CDR3 bases are TGTGCCAGCAATCGCGGGGACCCGAGCACAGATACGCAGTATTTT. Its translation is CASNRGDPSTDTQYF.

V is TRBV28 and J is TRBJ1-6, with 9 bases that match TRBD1. The CDR3 has 14 residues. V gave up 6 bases and J gave up 17 bases; unmatched junction bases: 14. Germline V gives CDR1 MDHEN, CDR2 SYDVKM. CDR3: CASRTGGAQVAIHF. The CDR3 bases are TGTGCCAGCAGGACAGGGGGTGCCCAAGTGGCTATCCACTTT.

The J gene is TRBJ1-1, the V gene TRBV11-2; no definite D call. The CDR3 is 16 amino acids. Trimming shortened V by 7 bases and J by 1 base, and 19 bases separated the two germline ends. Germline CDR1 is SGHAT and CDR2 is FQNNGV. CDR3 residues: CASKPPVRVSNTEAFF. The CDR3 nucleotides read TGTGCCAGCAAGCCCCCTGTCCGCGTTTCGAACACTGAAGCTTTCTTT.

The chain uses TRBV5-1 and TRBJ2-7, with a weak D call TRBD2 (6 bases). Germline-derived CDR1 and CDR2 are SGHRS and YFSETQ. The ends were cut back, 0 bases at V and 3 bases at J, with 16 bases in the middle. The CDR3 spans 16 residues. CDR3 amino acids: CASSLAEGGGLYEQYF. CDR3 coding DNA: TGCGCCAGCAGCTTGGCCGAGGGAGGTGGCCTCTACGAGCAGTACTTC.

The chain links TRBV9 to TRBJ1-4; TRBD1 is a possible D gene (6 bases). Germline CDR1 reads SGDLS; CDR2 reads YYNGEE. CDR3 length: 14 amino acids. V was clipped by 4 bases and J by 10 bases, with 17 bases between them. The CDR3 spells CASSPTGGSGKLFF. The CDR3 coding sequence is TGTGCCAGCAGCCCGACAGGCGGTTCGGGAAAACTGTTTTTT.

The chain recombines TRBV30 with TRBJ1-1; perhaps TRBD1 as D (5 bases). This CDR3 has 12 amino acids. V lost 4 bases and J 8 bases, leaving 14 bases between the germline ends. The germline CDR1 and CDR2 sequences are GTSNPN and SVGIG (reference sequence). DNA of the CDR3: TGTGCCTGGAAGGTATTGACAGCCGAAGCTTTCTTT. Amino acids: CAWKVLTAEAFF.

The chain has TRBV2 and TRBJ1-5, with unresolved D. The CDR3 has 15 amino acids. The germline V and J ends were trimmed by 6 bases and 3 bases, with 15 bases remaining between them. Germline CDR1 reads SNHLY; CDR2 reads FYNNEI. CDR3 amino acids: CASSADGRNNQPQHF. The CDR3 DNA reads TGTGCCAGCAGCGCCGACGGCAGGAACAATCAGCCCCAGCATTTT.

In DNA form, the CDR3 reads TGCGCCAGCAGTGTTAGCGGGGGCCAAGAGACCCAGTACTTC. Its protein product is CASSVSGGQETQYF. V gene TRBV10-2 combines with J gene TRBJ2-5, with 9 bases fitting TRBD2. CDR3 length equals 14 residues. Trimming at V came to 4 bases and at J to 1 base, leaving 1 base not matched to a gene. Germline lookup yields CDR1 WSHSY and CDR2 SAAADI.

This clone was seen only a few times. This chain links TRBV7-9 with TRBJ2-7; D remains ambiguous. CDR3 size: 12 residues. Looked up from germline, CDR1 is SEHNR and CDR2 is FQNEAQ (reference sequence). The ends were cut back, 1 base at V and 7 bases at J, with 8 bases in the middle. In DNA form, the CDR3 reads TGTGCCAGCAGCTTAGGGGCGAATGAGCAGTACTTC. Its protein product is CASSLGANEQYF.

V gene TRBV18 combines with J gene TRBJ1-2, with D unclear. This CDR3 spans 13 amino acids. V was cut by 6 bases and J by 8 bases, with 16 bases left in between. Germline V gene lookup returns CDR1 KGHSH and CDR2 LQKENI. In nucleotides, the CDR3 is TGTGCCAGCTCCCCCGAGGAGGGTAAAGGCTACACCTTC. Amino acid sequence: CASSPEEGKGYTF. Based on the CDR3 plus reference TRBV18 and TRBJ1-2, the full variable domain is NAGVMQNPRHLVRRRGQEARLRCSPMKGHSHVYWYRQLPEEGLKFMVYLQKENIIDESGMPKERFSAEFPKEGPSILRIQQVVRGDSAAYFCASSPEEGKGYTFGSGTRLTVV.

The chain joins TRBV9 to TRBJ2-1; TRBD2 matches at 9 bases. After removal of 0 bases from V and 3 bases from J, the junction contained 10 bases not matched to a gene. Germline V gene sequence: CDR1 SGDLS, CDR2 YYNGEE. The CDR3 has 18 amino acids. The CDR3 nucleotides read TGTGCCAGCAGCGTAGCTCCTAGCGGGATGGTCTACTACAATGAGCAGTTCTTC. Residues: CASSVAPSGMVYYNEQFF.

The chain couples TRBV28 to TRBJ1-6; TRBD1 agrees at 7 bases. The CDR3 extends over 12 amino acids. Trimming removed 7 bases from V and 14 bases from J; junction bases left unmatched: 8. Looked up from germline, CDR1 is MDHEN and CDR2 is SYDVKM. Written as DNA, the CDR3 is TGTGCCAGCACTGACAGGGTTCAATCCCTCCACTTT. Its protein product is CASTDRVQSLHF. The variable domain in full, completed from reference TRBV28 and TRBJ1-6, reads DVKVTQSSRYLVKRTGEKVFLECVQDMDHENMFWYRQDPGLGLRLIYFSYDVKMKEKGDIPEGYSVSREKKERFSLILESASTNQTSMYLCASTDRVQSLHFGNGTRLTVT.

Details on this clone: Its ends do not fully match the called genes, so a read error is possible. The V gene is TRBV11-2, the J gene TRBJ2-5, with TRBD2 matching over 11 bases. The CDR3 loop spans 15 amino acids. Germline lookup yields CDR1 SGHAT and CDR2 FQNNGV. CDR3 residues: CASSLAGGIQETQYF. As DNA, the CDR3 is TGTGCCAGCAGTTTAGCGGGAGGGATCCAAGAGACCCAGTACTTC. Combining the CDR3 with reference TRBV11-2 and TRBJ2-5 gives the whole variable domain EAGVAQSPRYKIIEKRQSVAFWCNPISGHATLYWYQQILGQGPKLLIQFQNNGVVDDSQLPKDRFSAERLKGVDSTLKIQPAKLEDSAVYLCASSLAGGIQETQYFGPGTRLLVL.

The CDR3 DNA reads TGCGCCAGCAGCTCTAGCGGGAGCTCCTACAATGAGCAGTTCTTC. It translates to CASSSSGSSYNEQFF. This chain joins TRBV5-1 and TRBJ2-1, with 10 bases identical to TRBD2. The CDR3 has 15 residues. V trimming: 3 bases; J trimming: 0 bases; junction bases outside the gene matches: 0. CDR1 and CDR2 (germline): SGHRS, YFSETQ.

The chain is built from TRBV4-2 and TRBJ1-2, with 8 bases identical to TRBD1. The CDR3 sequence is 15 residues long. CDR1 is LGHNA, CDR2 YNFKEQ, per germline. V lost 3 bases, J lost 4 bases, and 7 bases stayed unmatched. The CDR3 loop reads CASSQGQGASYGYTF. In nucleotides, the CDR3 is TGTGCCAGCAGCCAGGGTCAGGGGGCGTCCTATGGCTACACCTTC.

This chain connects TRBV6-5 to TRBJ2-7; 9 positions agree with TRBD1. The trim removed 2 bases at V and 7 bases at J, leaving 9 bases unmatched. The CDR3 runs 15 residues. From germline, CDR1 is MNHEY and CDR2 SVGAGI. The CDR3 here is CASSYPGQGLGEQYF. Written as DNA, the CDR3 is TGTGCCAGCAGTTACCCGGGACAGGGTCTGGGGGAGCAGTACTTC.

The chain links TRBV14 to TRBJ2-1; 9 bases align to TRBD1. The CDR3 is 15 amino acids. J lost 8 bases, V lost 3 bases, and 8 bases had no gene match. Germline lookup yields CDR1 SGHDN and CDR2 FVKESK. As DNA, the CDR3 is TGTGCCAGCAGCCATTTTCTGGACAGGGGTGATGAGCAGTTCTTC. Its protein product is CASSHFLDRGDEQFF.

The rearrangement joins TRBV7-6 to TRBJ2-2; no clear D. The CDR3 covers 13 residues. The germline V and J ends were trimmed by 4 bases and 11 bases, with 14 bases remaining between them. Per germline, CDR1 SGHVS and CDR2 FNYEAQ. The CDR3 reads CASSSEQRIELFF. DNA of the CDR3: TGTGCCAGCAGCTCCGAACAGAGAATTGAGCTGTTTTTT.

The chain joins TRBV28 to TRBJ2-7; D may be TRBD1 (5 bases). The V and J ends lost 2 bases and 8 bases respectively, with 13 bases between them. CDR1 and CDR2 (germline): MDHEN, SYDVKM. This CDR3 is built from 13 residues. CDR3 residues: CASSLGQQGKQYF. For the CDR3, the DNA is TGTGCCAGCAGTTTAGGCCAGCAGGGAAAGCAGTACTTC. The full variable domain, rest sourced from reference TRBV28 and TRBJ2-7, is DVKVTQSSRYLVKRTGEKVFLECVQDMDHENMFWYRQDPGLGLRLIYFSYDVKMKEKGDIPEGYSVSREKKERFSLILESASTNQTSMYLCASSLGQQGKQYFGPGTRLTVT.

CDR3 protein: CASSPLTQHGYTF. The CDR3, as DNA: TGTGCCAGCAGCCCCCTGACACAGCATGGCTACACCTTC. This sequence joins TRBV27 and TRBJ1-2; D is unresolved. The CDR3 has 13 residues. Germline CDR1 MNHEY, CDR2 SMNVEV (reference sequence). Trimming removed 6 bases from V and 6 bases from J, with 14 bases in between.

The V gene is TRBV12-5, the J gene TRBJ2-1; 9 positions agree with TRBD2. The germline CDR1 and CDR2 sequences are LGHNT and FRNRAP. V lost 3 bases and J lost 9; bases outside the gene matches: 6. The CDR3 sequence is 14 residues long. The CDR3 sequence: CASGLGLAGLEQFF. The CDR3 DNA reads as TGTGCTAGTGGTTTAGGGCTAGCGGGACTTGAGCAGTTCTTC. The full variable domain, its missing parts supplied by reference TRBV12-5 and TRBJ2-1, is DARVTQTPRHKVTEMGQEVTMRCQPILGHNTVFWYRQTMMQGLELLAYFRNRAPLDDSGMPKDRFSAEMPDATLATLKIQPSEPRDSAVYFCASGLGLAGLEQFFGPGTRLTVL.